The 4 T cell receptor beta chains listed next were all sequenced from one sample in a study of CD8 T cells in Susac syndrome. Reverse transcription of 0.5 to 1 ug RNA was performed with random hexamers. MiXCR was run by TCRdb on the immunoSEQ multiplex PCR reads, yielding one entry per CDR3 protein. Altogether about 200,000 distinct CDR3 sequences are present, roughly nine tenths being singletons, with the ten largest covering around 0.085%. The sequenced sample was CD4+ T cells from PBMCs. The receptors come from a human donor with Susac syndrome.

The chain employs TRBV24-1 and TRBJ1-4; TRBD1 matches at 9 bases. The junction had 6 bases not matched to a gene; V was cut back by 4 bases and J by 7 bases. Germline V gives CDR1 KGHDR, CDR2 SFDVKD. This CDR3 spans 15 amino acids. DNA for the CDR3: TGTGCCACCAGTGACCCGGGACAGGGTAGTGAAAAACTGTTTTTT. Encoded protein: CATSDPGQGSEKLFF.

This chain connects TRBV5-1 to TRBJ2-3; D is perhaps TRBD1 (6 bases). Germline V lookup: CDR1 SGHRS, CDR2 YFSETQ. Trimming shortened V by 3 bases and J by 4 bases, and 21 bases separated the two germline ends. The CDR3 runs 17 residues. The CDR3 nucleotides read TGCGCCAGCAGCTCATCTGTACAGGGAGCGAAGGCAGATACGCAGTATTTT. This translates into CASSSSVQGAKADTQYF.

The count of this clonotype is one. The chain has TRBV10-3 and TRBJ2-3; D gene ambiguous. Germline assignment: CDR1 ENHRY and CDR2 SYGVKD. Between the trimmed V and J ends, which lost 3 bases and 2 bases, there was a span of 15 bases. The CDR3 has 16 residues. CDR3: CAISDPGRNATDTQYF. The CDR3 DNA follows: TGTGCCATCAGTGATCCCGGACGTAACGCCACAGATACGCAGTATTTT.

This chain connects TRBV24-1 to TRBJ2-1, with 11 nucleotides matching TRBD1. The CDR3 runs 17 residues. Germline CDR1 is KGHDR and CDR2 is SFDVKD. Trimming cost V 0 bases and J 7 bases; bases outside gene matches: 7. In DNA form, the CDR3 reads TGTGCCACCAGTGATTTGCGGGGACAGGGGGAAAAAAATGAGCAGTTCTTC. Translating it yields CATSDLRGQGEKNEQFF.